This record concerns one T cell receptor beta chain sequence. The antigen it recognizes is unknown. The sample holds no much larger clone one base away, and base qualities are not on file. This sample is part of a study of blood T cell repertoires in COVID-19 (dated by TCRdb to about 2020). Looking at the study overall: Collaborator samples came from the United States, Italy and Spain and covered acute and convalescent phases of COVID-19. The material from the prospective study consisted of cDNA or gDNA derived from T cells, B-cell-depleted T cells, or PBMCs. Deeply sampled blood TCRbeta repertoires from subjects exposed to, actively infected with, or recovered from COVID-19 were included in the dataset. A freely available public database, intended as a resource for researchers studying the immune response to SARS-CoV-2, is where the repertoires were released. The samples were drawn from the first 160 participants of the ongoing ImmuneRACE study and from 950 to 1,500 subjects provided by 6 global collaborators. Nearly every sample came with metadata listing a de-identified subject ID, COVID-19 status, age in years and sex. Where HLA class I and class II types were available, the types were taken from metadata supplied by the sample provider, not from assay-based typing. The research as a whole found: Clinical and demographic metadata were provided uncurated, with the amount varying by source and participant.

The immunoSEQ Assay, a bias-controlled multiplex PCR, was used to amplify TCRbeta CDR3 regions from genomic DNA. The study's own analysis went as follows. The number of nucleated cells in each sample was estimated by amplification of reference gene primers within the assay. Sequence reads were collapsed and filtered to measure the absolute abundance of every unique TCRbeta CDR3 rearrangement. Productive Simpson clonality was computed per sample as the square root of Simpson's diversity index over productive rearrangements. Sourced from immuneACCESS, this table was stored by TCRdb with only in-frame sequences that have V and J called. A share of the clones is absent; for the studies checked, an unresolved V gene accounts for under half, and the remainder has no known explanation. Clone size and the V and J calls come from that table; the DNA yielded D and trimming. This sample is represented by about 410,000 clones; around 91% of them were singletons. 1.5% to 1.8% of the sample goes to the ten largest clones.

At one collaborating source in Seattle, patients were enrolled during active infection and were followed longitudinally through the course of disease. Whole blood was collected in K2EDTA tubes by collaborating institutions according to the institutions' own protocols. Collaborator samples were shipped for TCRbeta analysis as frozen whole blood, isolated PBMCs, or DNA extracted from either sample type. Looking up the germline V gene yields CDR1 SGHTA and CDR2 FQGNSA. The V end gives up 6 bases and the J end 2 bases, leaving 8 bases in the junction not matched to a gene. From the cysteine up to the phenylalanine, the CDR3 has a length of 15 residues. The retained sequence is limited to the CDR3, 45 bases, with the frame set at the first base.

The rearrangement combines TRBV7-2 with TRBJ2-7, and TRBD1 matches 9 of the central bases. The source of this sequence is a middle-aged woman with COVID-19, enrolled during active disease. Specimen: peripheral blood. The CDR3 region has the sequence CASRPRRTGAYEQYF. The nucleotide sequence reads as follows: TGTGCCAGCAGACCAAGGAGGACAGGGGCCTACGAGCAGTACTTC.